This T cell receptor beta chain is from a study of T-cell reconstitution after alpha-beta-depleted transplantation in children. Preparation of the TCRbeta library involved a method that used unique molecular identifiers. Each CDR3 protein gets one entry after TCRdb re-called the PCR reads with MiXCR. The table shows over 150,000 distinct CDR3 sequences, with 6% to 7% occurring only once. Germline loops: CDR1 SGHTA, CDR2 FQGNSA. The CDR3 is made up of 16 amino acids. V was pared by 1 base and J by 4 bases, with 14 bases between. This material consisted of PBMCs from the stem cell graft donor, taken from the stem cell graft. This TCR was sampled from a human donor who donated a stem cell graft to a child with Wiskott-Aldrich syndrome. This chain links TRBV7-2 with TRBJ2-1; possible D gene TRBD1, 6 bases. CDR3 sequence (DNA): TGTGCCAGCAGCTTAGTTTCGACAGGCGGGTACAATGAGCAGTTCTTC. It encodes CASSLVSTGGYNEQFF.